These 9 T cell receptor beta chains were all obtained from the same sample, sequenced in a study of control samples from healthy donors and cancer patients. Data came from immunoSEQ multiplex PCR; TCRdb stores just in-frame clones and leaves some out. The repertoire holds approximately 110,000 clones, around 82% seen once, with 13% in the top ten. Sequencing input: blood. These TCRs come from a woman between 50 and 59 years old in good health.

The chain links TRBV28 to TRBJ1-2; D remains unclear. This CDR3 spans 13 amino acids. Germline CDR1 MDHEN, CDR2 SYDVKM. Trimming stripped 2 bases from V and 8 bases from J, with 12 bases between. CDR3 sequence reads: CASSLMVSSGYTF. As DNA, the CDR3 is TGTGCCAGCAGTTTAATGGTCAGTTCGGGCTACACCTTC.

The chain recombines TRBV29-1 with TRBJ2-1; 9 bases map to TRBD2. Germline V gene lookup returns CDR1 SQVTM and CDR2 ANQGSEA. J was trimmed by 4 bases and V by 4 bases; bases with no gene match: 5. The CDR3 is made up of 14 amino acids. CDR3 DNA sequence: TGCAGCGTTGGTCCCAGCGGGGGGTACAATGAGCAGTTCTTC. As protein: CSVGPSGGYNEQFF.

The rearrangement joins TRBV2 to TRBJ1-6; 9 nucleotides align to TRBD1. V dropped 7 bases and J dropped 8; count of bases not matched to a gene: 6. Germline lookup yields CDR1 SNHLY and CDR2 FYNNEI. The CDR3 loop spans 14 amino acids. CDR3: CASTPGTGHSPLHF. The DNA for the CDR3 is TGTGCCAGCACTCCCGGGACAGGGCATTCACCCCTCCACTTT.

The CDR3 DNA reads as TGTGCCAGCAGCCGCCGGGAAAGGGCACGTGAGCAGTTCTTC. It specifies CASSRRERAREQFF. The chain carries TRBV25-1 and TRBJ2-1, with D maybe TRBD2 (5 bases). CDR1 is MGHDK and CDR2 is SYGVNS in the germline V gene. CDR3 length equals 14 residues. Trimming left V 6 bases short and J 9 bases short, with 18 bases between.

Only a few counts were recorded for this clone. The chain uses TRBV2 and TRBJ2-5; D is perhaps TRBD1 or TRBD2 (5 bases each). The ends were cut back, 4 bases at V and 3 bases at J, with 15 bases in the middle. The CDR3 consists of 15 residues. Germline loops: CDR1 SNHLY, CDR2 FYNNEI. CDR3 DNA sequence: TGTGCCAGCAGTGTCGATGCCGGGGCAGAAGAGACCCAGTACTTC. This encodes CASSVDAGAEETQYF.

The rearrangement uses TRBV2 and TRBJ2-2, with a tentative D call TRBD2 (6 bases). CDR1 is SNHLY, CDR2 FYNNEI, per germline. Trimming shortened V by 5 bases and J by 7 bases, and 20 bases separated the two germline ends. The CDR3 consists of 16 residues. The CDR3 region has the DNA TGTGCCAGCAGTAGACTACCGGGCCCCGGGAGCGGGGAGCTGTTTTTT. The encoded protein is CASSRLPGPGSGELFF.

For this clone: Other DNA sequences of this sample code for an identical CDR3. V is TRBV7-2 and J is TRBJ2-7; 14 nucleotides line up with TRBD2. The CDR3 runs to 16 residues. The germline gives CDR1 SGHTA, CDR2 FQGNSA. V shed 2 bases, J shed 7 bases, and the junction held 7 bases outside the gene matches. CDR3 sequence (DNA): TGTGCCAGCAGCTTATCGACTAGCGGGAGGGGGGGTGAGCAGTACTTC. It encodes CASSLSTSGRGGEQYF.

V usage is TRBV5-8 and J usage is TRBJ2-3; 7 bases agree with TRBD2. This CDR3 has 14 amino acids. Germline CDR1 is SGHTS and CDR2 is YDEGEE. Trimming removed 1 base from V and 4 bases from J; junction bases left unmatched: 3. The CDR3 DNA reads TGTGCCAGCAGCTTGTTCCTAGCGGCAGATACGCAGTATTTT. It encodes CASSLFLAADTQYF.

The J gene is TRBJ2-5, the V gene TRBV9; D is ambiguous. CDR3 length: 15 residues. Germline CDR1 and CDR2: SGDLS and YYNGEE. With 0 bases removed from V and 4 bases from J, the gap between germline ends came to 13 bases. CDR3 coding DNA: TGTGCCAGCAGCGTAGCAGTTGGGGAATCAGAGACCCAGTACTTC. Translated: CASSVAVGESETQYF.